This T cell receptor beta chain was captured by sequencing in a study of cytomegalovirus exposure and HLA in healthy donors. Whole-study context: The use of the same platform for the 100 to 150 validation repertoires and the roughly 630 first-cohort repertoires was reported by a later analysis.

This CDR3 spans 13 amino acids. The germline gives CDR1 SGDLS, CDR2 YYNGEE. Trimming removed 3 bases from V and 6 bases from J, with 13 bases in between. Overall study results and limits: In vitro experiments confirmed that three CMV-associated chains were specific for CMV antigens. Rare sequences made up most TCRs, while some public TCRs were found in many donors.

Here immunoSEQ multiplex PCR was the method, and the copy in TCRdb shows in-frame clones only, minus some. The table includes about 110,000 clones, 70% to 90% detected once. Of note for this clone: The antigen remains undetermined.

The TCR originated in a woman aged 18-29 years in good health and CMV-seronegative. V is TRBV9 and J is TRBJ2-7, with D possibly matching TRBD2 (7 bases). The sequenced material came from PBMCs. The CDR3 protein is CASSGRGGLEQYF. As DNA, the CDR3 is TGTGCCAGCAGCGGGAGGGGGGGCCTCGAGCAGTACTTC.